This T cell receptor beta chain originates from a study of T-cell memory formation after mild COVID-19. Findings and limits, study-wide: In second-wave clones peaking day 37, SARS-CoV-2 specificity remained unconfirmed.

One entry per CDR3 protein results from TCRdb running MiXCR on the 5' RACE reads. The sample contains around 90,000 distinct CDR3 sequences, less than 15% of which appear only once. Of note for this clonotype: Its antigen is not identified.

Germline CDR1 is SGDLS and CDR2 is YYNGEE. The CDR3 has 13 amino acids. J lost 6 bases, V lost 7 bases, and 6 bases had no gene match. The sequencing input was PBMCs or a T cell subset sorted from them (not recorded which). The TCR comes from a young man who had mild COVID-19 (a few samples of this study predate the infection). Cell type and time point are not known. This chain joins TRBV9 and TRBJ2-2; 7 nucleotides agree with TRBD2. The CDR3 DNA reads TGTGCCAGCGGGGGGGTATCATCCGGGGAGCTGTTTTTT. It codes for CASGGVSSGELFF. Looking up the rest from reference TRBV9 and TRBJ2-2 gives the full variable domain: DSGVTQTPKHLITATGQRVTLRCSPRSGDLSVYWYQQSLDQGLQFLIQYYNGEERAKGNILERFSAQQFPDLHSELNLSSLELGDSALYFCASGGVSSGELFFGEGSRLTVL.